A selection of T cell receptor beta chains follows, all from one sample in a study of post-analysis software for immune sequencing data. TCRdb reanalysed the PCR reads using MiXCR and keeps one entry per CDR3 protein. The sample comprises some 890,000 distinct CDR3 sequences, under 70% of which are singletons, and over 4% rests with the top ten. What was sequenced was blood. Receptors were obtained from a girl between 10 and 17 years old with multiple sclerosis. The CDR3 runs from the conserved cysteine through the conserved F or W. Fields, in order: clone size, V gene, J gene, D gene, CDR3 protein, CDR3 DNA. The D gene is left open where the match is weak. A clone size is listed for some rows: how often the clone was seen (once, few, many), or a class if it is expanded.

size: few; V: TRBV6-5; J: TRBJ2-5; D: NA; CDR3: CASSTDGQETQYF; DNA: TGTGCCAGCAGTACCGACGGCCAAGAGACCCAGTACTTC
size: NA; V: TRBV5-1; J: TRBJ2-7; D: TRBD1; CDR3: CASSPLGQGAHEQYF; DNA: TGCGCCAGCAGCCCGCTGGGACAGGGGGCCCACGAGCAGTACTTC
size: NA; V: TRBV27; J: TRBJ2-7; D: NA; CDR3: CTSQLGGEQYF; DNA: TGTACCAGCCAACTAGGGGGCGAGCAGTACTTC
size: NA; V: TRBV6-6; J: TRBJ2-3; D: NA; CDR3: CASSYYGTDTQYF; DNA: TGTGCCAGCAGTTACTACGGCACAGATACGCAGTATTTT
size: NA; V: TRBV7-2; J: TRBJ2-2; D: NA; CDR3: CASSLGSRRNTGELFF; DNA: TGTGCCAGCAGCTTAGGGTCGAGGCGGAACACCGGGGAGCTGTTTTTT
size: few; V: TRBV3-1; J: TRBJ1-2; D: TRBD1; CDR3: CASSQAQGGYGYTF; DNA: TGTGCCAGCAGCCAAGCCCAGGGGGGGTATGGCTACACCTTC
size: NA; V: TRBV7-6; J: TRBJ1-1; D: TRBD1; CDR3: CASSQGQGATYEAFF; DNA: TGTGCCAGCAGCCAGGGGCAGGGGGCCACTTATGAAGCTTTCTTT
size: many; V: TRBV7-7; J: TRBJ2-7; D: TRBD1; CDR3: CASSTTKLRTGTSYEQYF; DNA: TGTGCTAGCAGCACCACAAAGCTTCGGACAGGGACCTCCTACGAGCAGTACTTC
size: NA; V: TRBV6-1; J: TRBJ2-3; D: TRBD1; CDR3: CASRPTGWVTDTQYF; DNA: TGTGCCAGCAGACCGACAGGGTGGGTCACAGATACGCAGTATTTT
size: few; V: TRBV20-1; J: TRBJ2-5; D: NA; CDR3: CSARNSFQETQYF; DNA: TGCAGTGCTAGAAACTCATTCCAAGAGACCCAGTACTTC
size: NA; V: TRBV7-9; J: TRBJ2-1; D: NA; CDR3: CASRPVGTNYNEQFF; DNA: TGTGCCAGCAGACCTGTGGGGACAAACTACAATGAGCAGTTCTTC
size: NA; V: TRBV27; J: TRBJ1-4; D: NA; CDR3: CASRRGSREKLFF; DNA: TGTGCCAGCAGGCGGGGTTCTAGAGAAAAACTGTTTTTT
size: few; V: TRBV10-3; J: TRBJ2-7; D: TRBD1; CDR3: CAISEPIDRGLSEQYF; DNA: TGTGCCATCAGTGAGCCCATCGACAGGGGCCTGTCCGAGCAGTACTTC
size: NA; V: TRBV7-9; J: TRBJ1-3; D: TRBD1; CDR3: CASRPDRVGGNTIYF; DNA: TGTGCCAGCAGGCCTGACAGGGTCGGTGGAAACACCATATATTTT